The 29 T cell receptor beta chains presented below share a single source sample, sequenced in a study of long-term antiretroviral therapy in people with HIV (dated by TCRdb to between 2021 and 2024). The immunoSEQ hsTCRB v3.0 assay was used at survey level resolution to sequence the TRB variable region. Imported from immuneACCESS, the table was reduced by TCRdb to in-frame sequences with V and J called. These copies leave out some clones; in studies compared against another copy, an unresolved V gene accounts for under half, and the cause of the remainder is not known. In all, the sample holds about 20,000 clones, and approximately 84% of those were seen once. The ten largest clones represent around 7.8% of the sample. The sample here was unsorted PBMCs, taken 1.8 years before starting antiretroviral therapy. All receptors derive from a woman aged 25 to 45 with HIV.

The gene calls are TRBV7-9 and TRBJ2-6; D unclear. The CDR3 runs to 15 residues. CDR1 is SEHNR and CDR2 is FQNEAQ in the germline V gene (reference sequence). V gave up 9 bases and J gave up 0 bases, with 12 bases separating them. The CDR3 DNA reads TGTGCCAGTGACGAGTCGAACTCTGGGGCCAACGTCCTGACTTTC. Translation gives CASDESNSGANVLTF.

The chain has TRBV30 and TRBJ2-2; unclear D gene. This CDR3 has 11 amino acids. Germline CDR1 reads GTSNPN; CDR2 reads SVGIG (reference sequence). V was pared by 3 bases and J by 7 bases, with 6 bases between. CDR3 sequence reads: CAWRGYGELFF. In nucleotides, the CDR3 is TGTGCCTGGAGGGGTTACGGGGAGCTGTTTTTT.

The chain has TRBV7-3 and TRBJ2-7; TRBD1 is a possible D gene (6 bases). Germline loops: CDR1 SGHTA, CDR2 FQGTGA. Trimming cost V 2 bases and J 4 bases, with 15 bases left between them. This CDR3 is 15 amino acids long. CDR3 DNA sequence: TGTGCCAGCAGCTTACTCCCGGGACAATGGTACGAGCAGTACTTC. Translation gives CASSLLPGQWYEQYF.

The rearrangement uses TRBV19 and TRBJ1-3; unclear D gene. The germline gives CDR1 LNHDA, CDR2 SQIVND (reference sequence). The CDR3 has 14 residues. The V and J ends lost 2 bases and 0 bases respectively, with 5 bases between them. The CDR3 coding sequence is TGTGCCAGTAGTATATCGGGCTCTGGAAACACCATATATTTT. Encoded protein: CASSISGSGNTIYF.

The chain couples TRBV4-1 to TRBJ2-1; TRBD2 matches at 11 bases. CDR3 length: 17 amino acids. Germline loops: CDR1 MGHRA, CDR2 YSYEKL. The V and J ends lost 2 bases and 4 bases, in that order; junction bases with no gene match: 7. CDR3 nucleotide sequence: TGCGCCAGCAGCCAACAACCCCCTAGCGGGGGGTACAATGAGCAGTTCTTC. Translating it yields CASSQQPPSGGYNEQFF.

V and J are TRBV5-4 and TRBJ1-4, with unresolved D. The CDR3 has 16 residues. The germline V gene has CDR1 SGHNT and CDR2 YYREEE (reference sequence). The ends were cut back, 4 bases at V and 0 bases at J, with 13 bases in the middle. CDR3 sequence (DNA): TGTGCCAGCAGCGAGGGAGGGAACTCAACTAATGAAAAACTGTTTTTT. Translating gives CASSEGGNSTNEKLFF.

This chain joins TRBV27 and TRBJ1-1; 7 bases match TRBD1. Germline V CDR1 and CDR2: MNHEY, SMNVEV (reference sequence). The CDR3 consists of 14 residues. V dropped 4 bases and J dropped 6; count of bases not matched to a gene: 8. The CDR3 nucleotides read TGTGCCAGCAGTTCCTACCTTGACAGGGCTGAAGCTTTCTTT. This translates into CASSSYLDRAEAFF.

The V and J genes are TRBV30 and TRBJ1-1, with 9 bases matching TRBD1. CDR1 and CDR2 (germline): GTSNPN, SVGIG (reference sequence). Trimming at V came to 3 bases and at J to 4 bases, leaving 6 bases not matched to a gene. The CDR3 loop spans 14 amino acids. CDR3 bases: TGTGCCTGGAGCCGGGACAGGGAGGGCACTGAAGCTTTCTTT. Amino acid sequence: CAWSRDREGTEAFF.

V usage is TRBV7-8 and J usage is TRBJ2-7; 11 nucleotides match TRBD2. V dropped 5 bases and J dropped 4; count of bases not matched to a gene: 13. The length of the CDR3 is 17 residues. Germline V gene data show CDR1 as SGHVS and CDR2 as FQNEAQ. The CDR3 sequence is CASSPLKLAGDPYEQYF. For the CDR3, the DNA is TGTGCCAGCAGCCCCCTAAAACTAGCGGGGGACCCTTACGAGCAGTACTTC. Full variable domain (outside the CDR3, taken from reference TRBV7-8 and TRBJ2-7): GAGVSQSPRYKVAKRGQDVALRCDPISGHVSLFWYQQALGQGPEFLTYFQNEAQLDKSGLPSDRFFAERPEGSVSTLKIQRTQQEDSAVYLCASSPLKLAGDPYEQYFGPGTRLTVT.

J is TRBJ2-4 and V is TRBV7-2; D unresolved. The germline V and J ends were trimmed by 5 bases and 0 bases, with 11 bases remaining between them. This CDR3 contains 15 residues. CDR1 and CDR2 (germline): SGHTA, FQGNSA. This chain's CDR3 is CASSQTAVAKNIQYF. DNA of the CDR3: TGTGCCAGCAGCCAAACGGCGGTAGCCAAAAACATTCAGTACTTC.

This chain uses TRBV19 with TRBJ1-2; weak D call: TRBD1 (6 bases). This CDR3 spans 13 amino acids. The V gene lost 10 bases and the J gene lost 2 bases, with 14 bases spanning the gap. Germline V gives CDR1 LNHDA, CDR2 SQIVND (reference sequence). CDR3 sequence (DNA): TGTGCCATCTCACAGGGACACAACTATGGCTACACCTTC. Translating gives CAISQGHNYGYTF. Based on the CDR3 plus reference TRBV19 and TRBJ1-2, the full variable domain is DGGITQSPKYLFRKEGQNVTLSCEQNLNHDAMYWYRQDPGQGLRLIYYSQIVNDFQKGDIAEGYSVSREKKESFPLTVTSAQKNPTAFYLCAISQGHNYGYTFGSGTRLTVV.

The chain recombines TRBV10-3 with TRBJ2-3; D may be TRBD1 or TRBD2 (6 bases each). Germline CDR1 reads ENHRY; CDR2 reads SYGVKD. CDR3 length: 16 residues. Trimming took off 8 bases at V and 4 bases at J, with 22 bases between the two ends. The CDR3 DNA reads TGTGCCATCCGGCTTGGGGGTGGGGGGCGCGCAGATACGCAGTATTTT. It encodes CAIRLGGGGRADTQYF.

This clone was detected only a few times. Written as DNA, the CDR3 is TGTGCCAGCAGTTACGTGGGGGCCGACACAGATACGCAGTATTTT. Protein sequence: CASSYVGADTDTQYF. The chain joins TRBV6-6 to TRBJ2-3, with D possibly TRBD1 on 6 matching bases. Trimming left V 2 bases short and J 2 bases short, with 11 bases between. Germline V gene sequence: CDR1 MNHNY, CDR2 SVGAGI (reference sequence). This CDR3 is 15 amino acids long.

This clone was observed a single time. The chain joins TRBV29-1 to TRBJ2-5; D is perhaps TRBD1 or TRBD2 (5 bases each). Germline V lookup: CDR1 SQVTM, CDR2 ANQGSEA. The CDR3 spans 12 residues. V lost 7 bases, J lost 5 bases, and 14 bases lay in between. In DNA, the CDR3 is TGCAGCGAGGGGACCGGTAGGGAGACCCAGTACTTC. Encoded protein: CSEGTGRETQYF.

V gene TRBV9 combines with J gene TRBJ2-1; the match to TRBD2 covers 10 bases. V lost 1 base and J lost 8; bases outside the gene matches: 6. The CDR3 has 15 amino acids. Germline CDR1 is SGDLS and CDR2 is YYNGEE. The CDR3 DNA is TGTGCCAGCAGCGTACGAGCGGGGGGGCTTGATGAGCAGTTCTTC. Translation gives CASSVRAGGLDEQFF.

The chain combines TRBV10-2 with TRBJ1-2; D is uncertain. V shed 4 bases and J shed 3 bases, with 15 bases lying between them. This CDR3 is built from 15 residues. Per the germline V gene, CDR1 is WSHSY and CDR2 is SAAADI. The chain's CDR3 is CASSVREVPHYGYTF. In DNA form, the CDR3 reads TGCGCCAGCAGTGTAAGAGAGGTCCCGCACTATGGCTACACCTTC.

The V and J genes are TRBV18 and TRBJ1-4; D is undetermined. CDR3 length: 16 amino acids. Trimming cost V 6 bases and J 0 bases, with 14 bases left between them. Per the germline V gene, CDR1 is KGHSH and CDR2 is LQKENI. The DNA of the CDR3 is TGTGCCAGCTCGCCAGAGGTTAGAGCAACTAATGAAAAACTGTTTTTT. It translates to CASSPEVRATNEKLFF.

The rearrangement uses TRBV4-1 and TRBJ1-1; D perhaps matches TRBD1 (5 bases). Per germline, CDR1 MGHRA and CDR2 YSYEKL. V was trimmed by 2 bases and J by 1 base, leaving 11 bases between them. The CDR3 has 15 residues. The CDR3 bases are TGCGCCAGCAGCCAAATCGCCCAGGGGAACACTGAAGCTTTCTTT. It is translated as CASSQIAQGNTEAFF.

The rearrangement joins TRBV12-5 to TRBJ2-2; the D gene is possibly TRBD1 (5 bases). The CDR3 totals 14 residues. Germline V CDR1 and CDR2: LGHNT, FRNRAP. V lost 2 bases and J 1 base, leaving 5 bases between the germline ends. The CDR3 reads CASGLTGNTGELFF. CDR3 DNA sequence: TGTGCTAGTGGTTTGACAGGGAACACCGGGGAGCTGTTTTTT. The full variable domain, its missing parts supplied by reference TRBV12-5 and TRBJ2-2, is DARVTQTPRHKVTEMGQEVTMRCQPILGHNTVFWYRQTMMQGLELLAYFRNRAPLDDSGMPKDRFSAEMPDATLATLKIQPSEPRDSAVYFCASGLTGNTGELFFGEGSRLTVL.

V and J are TRBV5-6 and TRBJ1-6, with 9 bases lining up with TRBD1. Looked up from germline, CDR1 is SGHDT and CDR2 is YYEEEE. J was trimmed by 5 bases and V by 4 bases; bases with no gene match: 4. This CDR3 spans 15 amino acids. CDR3 DNA sequence: TGTGCCAGCAGCCCCTGGGACAGGGATAATTCACCCCTCCACTTT. It specifies CASSPWDRDNSPLHF.

The CDR3 DNA reads as TGTGCCAGCAGGACCCTATACGAGCAGTACGTC. The encoded protein is CASRTLYEQYV. The chain carries TRBV5-5 and TRBJ2-7; no clear D. With 5 bases removed from V and 4 bases from J, the gap between germline ends came to 7 bases. This CDR3 comprises 11 residues. Germline CDR1 SGHKS, CDR2 YYEKEE (reference sequence).

The rearrangement uses TRBV29-1 and TRBJ2-1; a weak D match, TRBD2 (6 bases). Trimming pared 6 bases from V and 4 bases from J, leaving 16 bases between. The CDR3 runs 14 residues. CDR1 and CDR2 from the germline V gene are SQVTM and ANQGSEA. The DNA for the CDR3 is TGCAGCGTGGACGGCGGGACGGGGTACAATGAGCAGTTCTTC. As protein: CSVDGGTGYNEQFF.

This chain joins TRBV2 and TRBJ2-2; 7 bases map to TRBD1. CDR1 SNHLY and CDR2 FYNNEI come from the germline V gene. J gave up 1 base and V 8 bases, and 4 bases lay outside the gene matches. There are 14 residues in the CDR3. The CDR3 DNA sequence: TGTGCCAGCCGGCAGGGGGAGAACACCGGGGAGCTGTTTTTT. It yields the protein CASRQGENTGELFF.

This sequence joins TRBV12-2 and TRBJ2-7; TRBD2 reflects the table's D call only, with no check against the DNA. TRBV12-2 is a listed pseudogene. The CDR3 is 16 residues long. The CDR3 region has the DNA TGTGCAAGTCGCCCGCAGGTCGGGGTCGCTACGTACGAGCAGTACGTC. Translated: CASRPQVGVATYEQYV.

V gene TRBV5-1 combines with J gene TRBJ2-5, with 9 nucleotides matching TRBD1. The J segment lost 2 bases and the V segment lost 6 bases, leaving 11 bases of the junction unmatched. Germline V gene data show CDR1 as SGHRS and CDR2 as YFSETQ. The CDR3 length is 16 residues. The CDR3 sequence is CASTTGGGYLQETQYF. The CDR3 DNA is TGCGCCAGCACTACAGGGGGCGGGTACTTACAAGAGACCCAGTACTTC.

The chain recombines TRBV11-2 with TRBJ2-1; D may be TRBD1 (6 bases). The length of the CDR3 is 14 residues. Germline loops: CDR1 SGHAT, CDR2 FQNNGV. Deletions cut 3 bases from V and 8 bases from J, with 14 bases between. CDR3 protein: CASSFGRGRYEQFF. CDR3 coding DNA: TGTGCCAGCAGCTTCGGCAGGGGAAGGTATGAGCAGTTCTTC.

The chain links TRBV9 to TRBJ2-3; TRBD2 might be the D (5 bases). The length of the CDR3 is 13 residues. The V gene lost 0 bases and the J gene lost 3 bases, with 5 bases spanning the gap. Germline loops: CDR1 SGDLS, CDR2 YYNGEE. CDR3 sequence (DNA): TGTGCCAGCAGCGTAGGCGGGACAGATACGCAGTATTTT. This gives the protein CASSVGGTDTQYF.

The chain recombines TRBV5-1 with TRBJ2-2, with D hard to call. Germline V gives CDR1 SGHRS, CDR2 YFSETQ. This CDR3 spans 16 amino acids. V dropped 4 bases and J dropped 0 bases, with 13 bases sitting between them. The CDR3 nucleotides are TGCGCCAGCAGCGGAAGAGGCAGATCGAACACCGGGGAGCTGTTTTTT. It codes for CASSGRGRSNTGELFF.

The rearrangement uses TRBV6-1 and TRBJ2-5, with a tentative D call TRBD1 (5 bases). The CDR3 length is 13 residues. Germline V gives CDR1 MNHNS, CDR2 SASEGT. With 4 bases removed from V and 3 bases from J, the gap between germline ends came to 9 bases. CDR3 bases: TGTGCCAGCAGTGCAGGGTTCGAAGAGACCCAGTACTTC. Amino acids: CASSAGFEETQYF.